This T cell receptor beta chain was retrieved from a study of PD-L1 blockade in urothelial cancer. Study as a whole: T cell content in blood samples showed a median of about 150,000.

Libraries were prepared by immunoSEQ multiplex PCR; TCRdb keeps only in-frame clonotypes and omits some of them. The data hold about 45,000 clones, with approximately 90% observed a single time. Points on this clone: Its target is not known.

General study points: Tumor-associated clones in the blood of durable-benefit patients grew more at 3 weeks.

Here the sequenced sample was PBMCs, taken around atezolizumab (anti-PD-L1) treatment. The receptor comes from a woman in her fifties or sixties with urothelial cancer.

CDR3 in DNA: TGCGCCAGCAGCCCAAGCTCCCCTAATGAAAAACTGTTTTTT. Residues: CASSPSSPNEKLFF. The V gene is TRBV5-1, the J gene TRBJ1-4, with D unclear. Germline V lookup: CDR1 SGHRS, CDR2 YFSETQ. The CDR3 totals 14 residues. Trimming stripped 4 bases from V and 3 bases from J, with 10 bases between.